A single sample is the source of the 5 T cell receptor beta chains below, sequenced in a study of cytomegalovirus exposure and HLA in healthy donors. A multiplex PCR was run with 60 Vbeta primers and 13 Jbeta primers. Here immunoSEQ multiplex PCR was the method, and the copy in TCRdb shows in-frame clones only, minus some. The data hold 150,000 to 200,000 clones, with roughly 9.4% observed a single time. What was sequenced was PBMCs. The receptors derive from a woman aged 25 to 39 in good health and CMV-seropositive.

The CDR3 region has the DNA TGTGCTAGTGGTTTGGCCCTCCCCTGGACAGGTTTGAACACTGAAGCTTTCTTT. This translates into CASGLALPWTGLNTEAFF. V gene TRBV12-5 combines with J gene TRBJ1-1; 7 bases align to TRBD1. Germline V gene data show CDR1 as LGHNT and CDR2 as FRNRAP. V lost 1 base, J lost 0 bases, and 11 bases stayed unmatched. The CDR3 covers 18 residues.

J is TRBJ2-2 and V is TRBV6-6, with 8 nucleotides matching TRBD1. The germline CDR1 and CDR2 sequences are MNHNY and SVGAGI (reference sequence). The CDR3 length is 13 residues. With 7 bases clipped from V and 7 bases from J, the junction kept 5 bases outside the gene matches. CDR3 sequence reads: CASNDRGIGELFF. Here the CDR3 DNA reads TGTGCCAGCAATGACAGGGGAATCGGGGAGCTGTTTTTT.

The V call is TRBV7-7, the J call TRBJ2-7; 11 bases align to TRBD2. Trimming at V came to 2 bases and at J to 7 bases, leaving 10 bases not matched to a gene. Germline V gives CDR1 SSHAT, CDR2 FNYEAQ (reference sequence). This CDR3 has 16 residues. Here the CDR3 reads CASSLLPTSGTGEQYF. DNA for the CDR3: TGTGCCAGCAGCTTACTCCCGACTAGCGGGACGGGGGAGCAGTACTTC.

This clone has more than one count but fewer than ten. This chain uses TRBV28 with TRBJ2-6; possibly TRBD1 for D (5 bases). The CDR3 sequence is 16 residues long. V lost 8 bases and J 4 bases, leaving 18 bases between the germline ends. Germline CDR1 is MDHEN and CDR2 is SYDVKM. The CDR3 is CASLPGGAAGANVLTF. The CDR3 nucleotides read TGTGCCAGCCTCCCCGGTGGGGCCGCCGGGGCCAACGTCCTGACTTTC. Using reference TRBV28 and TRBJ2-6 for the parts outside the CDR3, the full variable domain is DVKVTQSSRYLVKRTGEKVFLECVQDMDHENMFWYRQDPGLGLRLIYFSYDVKMKEKGDIPEGYSVSREKKERFSLILESASTNQTSMYLCASLPGGAAGANVLTFGAGSRLTVL.

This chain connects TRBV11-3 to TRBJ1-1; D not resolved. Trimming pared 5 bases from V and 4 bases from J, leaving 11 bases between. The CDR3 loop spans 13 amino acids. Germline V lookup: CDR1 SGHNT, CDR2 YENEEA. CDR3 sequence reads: CASSMGGLTEAFF. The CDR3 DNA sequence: TGTGCCAGCAGCATGGGCGGGCTCACTGAAGCTTTCTTT.